This T cell receptor (beta chain) was obtained from a study of cytomegalovirus exposure and HLA in healthy donors. Whole-study context: Among about 179 million T cells, an earlier analysis found 90 million to 130 million unique TCR beta sequences. Study-level findings and limits: TCR association rates varied by HLA locus in a later analysis, with DRB1 highest and HLA-C lowest. The classifier, whose performance was assessed in both the original and validation cohorts, reportedly diagnosed cytomegalovirus status with high specificity and sensitivity.

The PCR had 60 Vbeta and 13 Jbeta primers. Only in-frame clones appear in the TCRdb table, and some are missing; sequencing was by immunoSEQ multiplex PCR. The data contain around 140,000 clones, 70% to 85% of them singletons. Trimming removed 2 bases at V and 0 bases at J, with 5 bases between. Germline assignment: CDR1 MRHNA and CDR2 SNTAGT. This CDR3 has 14 amino acids. As concerns this clone: Its cognate antigen is unknown.

Unrecorded immune exposure was likely among donors, who were nominally healthy when sampled. The sequenced sample consisted of PBMCs. The clonotype originates from a woman aged 60-75 years in good health and CMV-seropositive. This chain links TRBV6-4 with TRBJ2-1; a weak D match, TRBD2 (5 bases). The CDR3 coding sequence is TGTGCCAGCAGTGACGGGAGCTCCTACAATGAGCAGTTCTTC. Its translation is CASSDGSSYNEQFF.